This note documents a single TCR beta chain sequence. The target antigen is unknown. Stated time point: newly diagnosed GD, antithyroid drugs for less than 3 months. The authors made the TCR library using RNA they extracted from PBMCs. Graves' disease diagnosis was established per American Thyroid Association guidelines. CDR3 regions were amplified by Arm-PCR using iRepertoire HTBI primers to build TCR beta libraries. MiXCR was run by TCRdb on the multiplex PCR reads, yielding one entry per CDR3 protein. Found here are roughly 260,000 distinct CDR3 sequences, more than 15% of them singletons; the top ten hold less than 15%. This record belongs to a study of regulatory T cells in long-lasting Graves disease. Whole-study results and caveats: Whereas new patients shared 950 to 1,000 public clonotypes, persistent patients shared more, at about 2,700.

Looked up from germline, CDR1 is DFQATT and CDR2 is SNEGSKA (reference sequence). CDR3 length: 14 residues. V lost 3 bases, J lost 4 bases, and 15 bases lay in between. The same sample was also used in a study of T cells in Graves' hyperthyroidism and ophthalmopathy. That report adds: Blood shared most expanded thyroid clonotypes above 0.001.

The V and J genes are TRBV20-1 and TRBJ1-2; D possibly corresponds to TRBD1 (6 bases). The source material was peripheral blood mononuclear cells (PBMCs), sampled at new diagnosis, from a patient treated with antithyroid drugs. This clonotype was sampled from a woman aged 30 to 39 with Graves disease. CDR3 nucleotides: TGCAGTGCTAGCGGCCGGGGGGGCAGCTATGGCTACACCTTC. It yields the protein CSASGRGGSYGYTF.